One and the same sample provided the 24 T cell receptor beta chains below, sequenced in a study of CD8+ T cells in alopecia areata. The authors extracted RNA and reverse transcribed it into cDNA as the sequencing template. Method: immunoSEQ multiplex PCR; TCRdb's copy keeps in-frame clones and lacks some. The sample comprises around 140,000 clones, around 47% of which are singletons, and around 6.8% rests with the top ten. The sequenced sample consisted of CD4+ T cells sorted from blood. These receptors all come from a human donor with alopecia areata.

The chain is built from TRBV5-1 and TRBJ2-5, with TRBD1 identical over 7 bases. Trimming cost V 5 bases and J 5 bases; bases outside gene matches: 3. Germline V gene data show CDR1 as SGHRS and CDR2 as YFSETQ. This CDR3 region has 12 residues. The CDR3 is CASRQGTETQYF. The CDR3 DNA reads as TGCGCCAGCAGACAGGGGACGGAGACCCAGTACTTC.

The sample holds a few counts of this clone. The rearrangement links TRBV7-9 to TRBJ2-5; 7 bases match TRBD2. Germline trimming cut 6 bases from V and 2 bases from J; bases unmatched to any gene: 6. Germline loops: CDR1 SEHNR, CDR2 FQNEAQ (reference sequence). The CDR3 extends over 14 amino acids. CDR3 in amino acids: CASRPGTTQETQYF. The CDR3 DNA is TGTGCCAGCAGACCCGGGACTACTCAAGAGACCCAGTACTTC.

This chain connects TRBV6-5 to TRBJ2-1; D remains unclear. CDR3 length: 12 residues. From germline, CDR1 is MNHEY and CDR2 SVGAGI. The ends were cut back, 6 bases at V and 9 bases at J, with 12 bases in the middle. Here the CDR3 reads CASRQGSGEQFF. CDR3 DNA: TGTGCCAGCAGGCAAGGGTCCGGTGAGCAGTTCTTC.

This clone appeared a few times. The gene calls are TRBV7-9 and TRBJ2-5; maybe TRBD1 (8 bases). Trimming shortened V by 4 bases and J by 4 bases, and 16 bases separated the two germline ends. CDR1 and CDR2 from the germline V gene are SEHNR and FQNEAQ (reference sequence). This CDR3 is 15 amino acids long. Here the CDR3 DNA reads TGTGCCAGCAGCTCAGGGGGCGGGAGCGGAGAGACCCAGTACTTC. It encodes CASSSGGGSGETQYF.

The chain recombines TRBV27 with TRBJ1-2; 7 bases agree with TRBD1. Germline V gives CDR1 MNHEY, CDR2 SMNVEV (reference sequence). There are 13 residues in the CDR3. Trimming removed 5 bases from V and 4 bases from J; junction bases left unmatched: 4. Here the CDR3 reads CASSPGQIYGYTF. The CDR3 DNA reads as TGTGCCAGCAGTCCGGGACAGATCTATGGCTACACCTTC.

This clone occurred a few times. J is TRBJ2-1 and V is TRBV6-4; possible D gene TRBD2, 5 bases. The CDR3 extends over 15 amino acids. V lost 2 bases and J 7 bases, leaving 15 bases between the germline ends. Germline V gene sequence: CDR1 MRHNA, CDR2 SNTAGT. Here the CDR3 DNA reads TGTGCCAGCAGTGACAACACTAGATGGGTGAATGAGCAGTTCTTC. Its translation: CASSDNTRWVNEQFF.

The CDR3 is CASSASGVSNEQFF. The CDR3 DNA is TGCGCCAGCAGCGCCAGTGGAGTCAGCAATGAGCAGTTCTTC. This sequence joins TRBV5-1 and TRBJ2-1, with unresolved D. Trimming took off 4 bases at V and 6 bases at J, with 14 bases between the two ends. The CDR3 covers 14 residues. CDR1 is SGHRS and CDR2 is YFSETQ in the germline V gene. The whole variable domain, filled in from reference TRBV5-1 and TRBJ2-1, reads KAGVTQTPRYLIKTRGQQVTLSCSPISGHRSVSWYQQTPGQGLQFLFEYFSETQRNKGNFPGRFSGRQFSNSRSEMNVSTLELGDSALYLCASSASGVSNEQFFGPGTRLTVL.

This chain links TRBV29-1 with TRBJ2-7, with a possible D match to TRBD1 (6 bases). The CDR3 is 16 residues long. Trimming took off 5 bases at V and 2 bases at J, with 22 bases between the two ends. The germline V gene has CDR1 SQVTM and CDR2 ANQGSEA. The CDR3 DNA reads TGCAGCGTTTTGGGGCTTCAGGGGAATGGGGCCTACGAGCAGTACTTC. Its translation is CSVLGLQGNGAYEQYF.

The V and J genes are TRBV6-1 and TRBJ2-7; D might be TRBD2 (5 bases). The CDR3 sequence is 14 residues long. Germline lookup yields CDR1 MNHNS and CDR2 SASEGT. V lost 3 bases, J lost 0 bases, and 9 bases lay in between. This chain's CDR3 is CASSDEGPSYEQYF. For the CDR3, the DNA is TGTGCCAGCAGTGATGAGGGTCCCTCCTACGAGCAGTACTTC.

This clone has more than one count but fewer than ten. The genes are TRBV14 and TRBJ2-5; the D gene is possibly TRBD1 (6 bases). The CDR3 consists of 14 residues. V was shortened by 1 base and J by 1 base, with 7 bases between the two germline ends. Germline CDR1 and CDR2: SGHDN and FVKESK. CDR3: CASSQGTAQETQYF. CDR3 sequence (DNA): TGTGCCAGCAGCCAAGGGACAGCCCAAGAGACCCAGTACTTC.

The sample holds a few counts of this clone. The chain links TRBV5-1 to TRBJ2-5, with a possible D match to TRBD2 (6 bases). CDR1 and CDR2 (germline): SGHRS, YFSETQ. The CDR3 runs to 13 residues. V shed 2 bases and J shed 2 bases, with 7 bases lying between them. In DNA, the CDR3 is TGCGCCAGCAGCTTCGGGGGTCAAGAGACCCAGTACTTC. This gives the protein CASSFGGQETQYF.

This clone was picked up a small number of times. The J gene is TRBJ2-5, the V gene TRBV10-3; tentative D call: TRBD1 (6 bases). CDR1 is ENHRY, CDR2 SYGVKD, per germline. Trimming shortened V by 6 bases and J by 4 bases, and 15 bases separated the two germline ends. The CDR3 extends over 14 amino acids. The CDR3 loop reads CAIRPTTGPETQYF. As DNA, the CDR3 is TGTGCCATCAGACCTACGACAGGCCCAGAGACCCAGTACTTC.

The table lists this clone with a few counts. The chain carries TRBV5-1 and TRBJ2-2; D ambiguous. This CDR3 spans 13 amino acids. Germline V gives CDR1 SGHRS, CDR2 YFSETQ. With 1 base removed from V and 3 bases from J, the gap between germline ends came to 4 bases. The CDR3 DNA reads TGCGCCAGCAGCTTGCAGGACACCGGGGAGCTGTTTTTT. Amino acids: CASSLQDTGELFF.

V is TRBV7-3 and J is TRBJ2-3; no firm D call. The V and J ends lost 2 bases and 4 bases respectively, with 10 bases between them. Germline V gene sequence: CDR1 SGHTA, CDR2 FQGTGA. This CDR3 is 14 amino acids long. CDR3 sequence: CASSLGPLPDTQYF. DNA of the CDR3: TGTGCCAGCAGCTTAGGACCGCTTCCAGATACGCAGTATTTT.

The V call is TRBV5-1, the J call TRBJ2-7; 7 nucleotides line up with TRBD2. The CDR3 has 15 amino acids. Trimming at V came to 2 bases and at J to 5 bases, leaving 10 bases not matched to a gene. Germline V gene sequence: CDR1 SGHRS, CDR2 YFSETQ. The CDR3 is CASSFRVGGSDEQYF. Here the CDR3 DNA reads TGCGCCAGCAGCTTCCGTGTCGGGGGGTCGGACGAGCAGTACTTC.

The sample holds many counts of this clone. V and J are TRBV7-9 and TRBJ2-1; perhaps TRBD1 as D (5 bases). The V and J ends lost 10 bases and 4 bases respectively, with 20 bases between them. The length of the CDR3 is 15 residues. CDR1 is SEHNR and CDR2 is FQNEAQ in the germline V gene (reference sequence). CDR3 in DNA: TGTGCCACCCCTGCGCAAGGGGTCTCGTACAATGAGCAGTTCTTC. Its protein is CATPAQGVSYNEQFF.

There are a few counts of this clone. V usage is TRBV29-1 and J usage is TRBJ2-1; D may be TRBD1 or TRBD2 (7 bases each). Germline V lookup: CDR1 SQVTM, CDR2 ANQGSEA. The V gene lost 8 bases and the J gene lost 1 base, with 15 bases spanning the gap. CDR3 length equals 14 residues. This CDR3 is CSSEAGQSYNEQFF. The DNA for the CDR3 is TGCAGCTCTGAAGCGGGACAGTCCTACAATGAGCAGTTCTTC.

This clone came up a few times. V gene TRBV14 combines with J gene TRBJ2-1, with TRBD1 identical over 9 bases. The V and J ends lost 3 bases and 10 bases, in that order; junction bases with no gene match: 10. Germline lookup yields CDR1 SGHDN and CDR2 FVKESK. The CDR3 runs 15 residues. CDR3: CASSHGQGRREEQFF. The CDR3 bases are TGTGCCAGCAGCCACGGACAGGGGAGGCGAGAGGAGCAGTTCTTC.

This sequence joins TRBV2 and TRBJ1-2; 7 bases are shared with TRBD1. The CDR3 is 13 residues long. From germline, CDR1 is SNHLY and CDR2 FYNNEI. V lost 5 bases to trimming and J lost 8 bases; unmatched junction nucleotides: 8. This CDR3 is CASSRQGSRGYTF. The CDR3, as DNA: TGTGCCAGCAGTCGACAGGGCTCGAGAGGCTACACCTTC.

The chain couples TRBV27 to TRBJ2-3; 7 bases align to TRBD1. Trimming cost V 8 bases and J 6 bases; bases outside gene matches: 2. The CDR3 runs 11 residues. The germline CDR1 and CDR2 sequences are MNHEY and SMNVEV (reference sequence). The DNA of the CDR3 is TGTGCCAGCGTCAGGGGGGATACGCAGTATTTT. Its protein is CASVRGDTQYF.

This CDR3 reads CASSWPAAGLQETQYF. CDR3 nucleotides: TGCGCCAGCAGCTGGCCGGCGGCGGGCCTCCAAGAGACCCAGTACTTC. The rearrangement links TRBV5-1 to TRBJ2-5, with D tentatively TRBD2 (5 bases). V shed 3 bases and J shed 1 base, with 16 bases lying between them. Germline loops: CDR1 SGHRS, CDR2 YFSETQ. CDR3 length equals 16 residues. Looking up the rest from reference TRBV5-1 and TRBJ2-5 gives the full variable domain: KAGVTQTPRYLIKTRGQQVTLSCSPISGHRSVSWYQQTPGQGLQFLFEYFSETQRNKGNFPGRFSGRQFSNSRSEMNVSTLELGDSALYLCASSWPAAGLQETQYFGPGTRLLVL.

The rearrangement joins TRBV28 to TRBJ2-3; the match to TRBD2 covers 7 bases. The V segment lost 3 bases and the J segment 2 bases; nucleotides outside the gene matches: 8. The germline V gene encodes CDR1 MDHEN and CDR2 SYDVKM. The CDR3 sequence is 16 residues long. Written as DNA, the CDR3 is TGTGCCAGCAGTTTGAGTAGCGGGCCCCACACAGATACGCAGTATTTT. This gives the protein CASSLSSGPHTDTQYF.

The chain is built from TRBV5-1 and TRBJ2-1; 9 positions agree with TRBD1. The CDR3 is 16 amino acids. After removal of 0 bases from V and 5 bases from J, the junction contained 6 bases not matched to a gene. Germline assignment: CDR1 SGHRS and CDR2 YFSETQ. The CDR3 DNA follows: TGCGCCAGCAGCTTGGGGACAGGGGTAAATCACAATGAGCAGTTCTTC. This translates into CASSLGTGVNHNEQFF.

The V call is TRBV5-5, the J call TRBJ2-3; no reliable D call. The CDR3 consists of 14 residues. Trimming removed 0 bases at V and 1 base at J, with 6 bases between. Germline V gene sequence: CDR1 SGHKS, CDR2 YYEKEE (reference sequence). CDR3 DNA: TGTGCCAGCAGCTTGGCCATCGGCACAGATACGCAGTATTTT. Translation: CASSLAIGTDTQYF.